The entry below describes one TCR beta chain. One junction end disagrees with the germline gene, perhaps due to a read error. The PCR ran on 60 Vbeta and 13 Jbeta primers. The table came from immunoSEQ multiplex PCR; TCRdb's copy has only in-frame clones and leaves some out. This table has some 140,000 clones, about 82% appearing once. This record comes from a study of cytomegalovirus exposure and HLA in healthy donors. The CDR3 runs 16 residues. Germline V gene sequence: CDR1 SGHNT, CDR2 YENEEA. This clonotype originated in a female donor in good health and CMV-seropositive. V is TRBV11-3 and J is TRBJ2-5; TRBD2 agrees at 11 bases. Sequencing input: PBMCs. As DNA, the CDR3 is TGTGCCAGCAGTTTAGGGACTAGCGGCCCCCAAGAGACCCAGTACTTC. It yields the protein CASSLGTSGPQETQYF.